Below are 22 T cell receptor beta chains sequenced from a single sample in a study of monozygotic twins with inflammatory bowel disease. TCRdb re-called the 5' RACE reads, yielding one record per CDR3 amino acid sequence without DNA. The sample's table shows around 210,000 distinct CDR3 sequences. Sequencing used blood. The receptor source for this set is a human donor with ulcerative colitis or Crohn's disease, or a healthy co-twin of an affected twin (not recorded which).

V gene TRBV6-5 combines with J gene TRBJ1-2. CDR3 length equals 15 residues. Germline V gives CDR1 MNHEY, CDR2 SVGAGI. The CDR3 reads CASSSTRIANYGYTF.

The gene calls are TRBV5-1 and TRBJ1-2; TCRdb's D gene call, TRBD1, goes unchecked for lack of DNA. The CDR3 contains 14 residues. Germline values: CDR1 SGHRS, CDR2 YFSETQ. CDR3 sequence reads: CASSGGQGEYGYTF. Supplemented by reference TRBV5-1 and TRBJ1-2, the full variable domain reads KAGVTQTPRYLIKTRGQQVTLSCSPISGHRSVSWYQQTPGQGLQFLFEYFSETQRNKGNFPGRFSGRQFSNSRSEMNVSTLELGDSALYLCASSGGQGEYGYTFGSGTRLTVV.

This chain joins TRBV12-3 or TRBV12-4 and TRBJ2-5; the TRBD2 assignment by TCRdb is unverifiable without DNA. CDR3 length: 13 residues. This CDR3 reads CASSLAEGETQYF.

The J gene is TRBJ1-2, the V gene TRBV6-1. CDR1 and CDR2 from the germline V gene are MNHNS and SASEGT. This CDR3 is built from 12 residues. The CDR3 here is CASTDGFYGYTF.

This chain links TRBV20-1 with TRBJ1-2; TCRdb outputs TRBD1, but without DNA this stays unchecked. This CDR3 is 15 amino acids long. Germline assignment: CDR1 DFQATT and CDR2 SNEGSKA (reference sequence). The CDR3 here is CSAREDRGANYGYTF.

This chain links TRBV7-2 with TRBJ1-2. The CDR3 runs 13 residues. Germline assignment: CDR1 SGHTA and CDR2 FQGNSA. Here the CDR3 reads CASSPGLAAGYTF.

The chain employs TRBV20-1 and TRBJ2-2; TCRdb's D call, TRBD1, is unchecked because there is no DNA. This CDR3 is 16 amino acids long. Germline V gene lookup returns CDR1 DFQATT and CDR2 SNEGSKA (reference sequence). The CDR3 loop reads CSARPGQPWDTGELFF.

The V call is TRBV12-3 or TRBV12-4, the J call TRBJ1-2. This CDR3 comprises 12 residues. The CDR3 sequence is CASSYQSYGYTF.

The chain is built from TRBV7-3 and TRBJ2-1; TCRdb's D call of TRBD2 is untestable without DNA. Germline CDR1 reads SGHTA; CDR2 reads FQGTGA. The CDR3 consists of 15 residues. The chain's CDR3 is CASSLGLAEEDEQFF.

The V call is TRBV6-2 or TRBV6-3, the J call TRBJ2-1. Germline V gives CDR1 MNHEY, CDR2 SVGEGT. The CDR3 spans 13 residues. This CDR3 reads CASSPDRYNEQFF.

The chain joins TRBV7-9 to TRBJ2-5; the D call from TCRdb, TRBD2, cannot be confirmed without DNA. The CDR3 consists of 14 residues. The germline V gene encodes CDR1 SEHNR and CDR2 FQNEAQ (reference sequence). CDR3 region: CASTGLAGSETQYF.

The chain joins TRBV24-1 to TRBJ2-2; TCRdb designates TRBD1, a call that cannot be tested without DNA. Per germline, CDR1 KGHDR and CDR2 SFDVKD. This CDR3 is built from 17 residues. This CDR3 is CATSDSRTGYRTGELFF.

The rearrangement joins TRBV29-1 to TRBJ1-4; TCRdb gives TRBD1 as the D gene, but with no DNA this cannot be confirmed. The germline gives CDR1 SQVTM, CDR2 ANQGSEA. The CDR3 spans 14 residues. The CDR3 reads CSGAIQGTNEKLFF.

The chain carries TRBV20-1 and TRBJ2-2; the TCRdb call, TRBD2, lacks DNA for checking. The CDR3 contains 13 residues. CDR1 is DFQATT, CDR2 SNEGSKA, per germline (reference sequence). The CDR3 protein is CSASMGIVGELFF.

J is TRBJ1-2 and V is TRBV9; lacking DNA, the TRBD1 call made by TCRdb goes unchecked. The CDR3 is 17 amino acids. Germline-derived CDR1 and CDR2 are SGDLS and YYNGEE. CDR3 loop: CASSFNRDPHLVYGYTF.

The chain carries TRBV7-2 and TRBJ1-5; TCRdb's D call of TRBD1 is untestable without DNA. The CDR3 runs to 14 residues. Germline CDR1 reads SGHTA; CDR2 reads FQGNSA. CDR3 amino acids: CASSLTGINQPQHF.

CDR3: CSAEPWDRGSEAFF. The rearrangement links TRBV20-1 to TRBJ1-1; the TCRdb D gene call, TRBD1, has no DNA to confirm it. The CDR3 runs to 14 residues. The germline CDR1 and CDR2 sequences are DFQATT and SNEGSKA (reference sequence).

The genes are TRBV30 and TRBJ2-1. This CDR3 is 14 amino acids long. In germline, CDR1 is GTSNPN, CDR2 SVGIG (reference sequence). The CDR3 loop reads CAWKGGSSYNEQFF.

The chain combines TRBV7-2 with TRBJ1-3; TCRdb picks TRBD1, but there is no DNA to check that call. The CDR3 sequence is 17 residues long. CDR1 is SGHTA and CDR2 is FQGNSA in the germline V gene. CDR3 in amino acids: CASSPRGTAVSGNTIYF.

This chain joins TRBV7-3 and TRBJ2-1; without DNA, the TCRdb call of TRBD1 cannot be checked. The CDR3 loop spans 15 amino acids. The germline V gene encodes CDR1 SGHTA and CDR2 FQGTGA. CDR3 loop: CASSLRGTIYNEQFF.

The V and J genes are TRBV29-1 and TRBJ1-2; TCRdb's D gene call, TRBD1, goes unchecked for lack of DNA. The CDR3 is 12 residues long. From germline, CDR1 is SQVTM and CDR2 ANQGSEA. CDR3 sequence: CSALGQGVGYTF. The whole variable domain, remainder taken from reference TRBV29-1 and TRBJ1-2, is SAVISQKPSRDICQRGTSLTIQCQVDSQVTMMFWYRQQPGQSLTLIATANQGSEATYESGFVIDKFPISRPNLTFSTLTVSNMSPEDSSIYLCSALGQGVGYTFGSGTRLTVV.

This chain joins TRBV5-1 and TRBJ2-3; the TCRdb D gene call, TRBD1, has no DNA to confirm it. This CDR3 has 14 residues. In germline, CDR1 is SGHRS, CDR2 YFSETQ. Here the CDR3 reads CASSFGGQTDTQYF. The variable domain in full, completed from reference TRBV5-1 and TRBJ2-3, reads KAGVTQTPRYLIKTRGQQVTLSCSPISGHRSVSWYQQTPGQGLQFLFEYFSETQRNKGNFPGRFSGRQFSNSRSEMNVSTLELGDSALYLCASSFGGQTDTQYFGPGTRLTVL.